This T cell receptor (beta chain) appears in the sequencing data of a study of radiotherapy plus CTLA-4 blockade in lung cancer. There are 14 residues in the CDR3. Trimming took 4 bases from V and 5 from J, leaving 12 bases between them. Germline V CDR1 and CDR2: SGHTA, FQGTGA. Comments on this clone: Its matching antigen is unknown.

Study conclusions and caveats: TCR clones originating in tumors grew in number in blood after radiotherapy plus ipilimumab. The best predictor of response was reported to be early blood T cell clone dynamics, with interferon-beta.

Repertoires were generated with immunoSEQ multiplex PCR, while TCRdb's copy carries only in-frame clones and drops some. The sample lists roughly 59,000 clones, about 70% occurring once. The rearrangement uses TRBV7-3 and TRBJ2-1; possibly TRBD1 for D (5 bases). The material sequenced was peripheral blood, taken from a patient treated with radiotherapy plus ipilimumab. The clonotype originates from a human donor with non-small cell lung cancer whose response to radiotherapy plus ipilimumab could not be evaluated. The chain's CDR3 is CASSSQGAHNEQFF. The CDR3 DNA reads as TGTGCCAGCAGCTCCCAAGGGGCCCACAATGAGCAGTTCTTC.